The 23 T cell receptor beta chains given below trace back to one sample, sequenced in a study of blood T cell repertoires in COVID-19. The data were produced by immunoSEQ multiplex PCR, yet TCRdb's version contains in-frame clones alone and is incomplete. The data hold around 25,000 clones, with approximately 68% observed a single time. Sequencing used peripheral blood. The receptors come from a woman of 80 years or more with acute or convalescent COVID-19.

The rearrangement joins TRBV6-6 to TRBJ1-4; 9 nucleotides align to TRBD1. V lost 5 bases and J lost 4; bases outside the gene matches: 8. This CDR3 region has 16 residues. CDR1 is MNHNY, CDR2 SVGAGI, per germline (reference sequence). Here the CDR3 reads CASSRPRTGVNEKLFF. The CDR3 coding sequence is TGTGCCAGCAGTCGACCTAGGACAGGGGTTAATGAAAAACTGTTTTTT.

The chain carries TRBV7-9 and TRBJ1-4; possibly TRBD1 for D (6 bases). Germline CDR1 and CDR2: SEHNR and FQNEAQ (reference sequence). The CDR3 spans 16 residues. Trimming took 1 base from V and 5 from J, leaving 14 bases between them. CDR3 nucleotides: TGTGCCAGCAGCTTAGTTGGCGGGGGGACAAATGAAAAACTGTTTTTT. This sequence encodes CASSLVGGGTNEKLFF.

This chain uses TRBV7-2 with TRBJ1-3; D gene ambiguous. Germline V CDR1 and CDR2: SGHTA, FQGNSA. Trimming took 5 bases from V and 5 from J, leaving 7 bases between them. The CDR3 has 12 residues. CDR3 coding DNA: TGTGCCAGCAGCGAACACAGAAACACCATATATTTT. Translation gives CASSEHRNTIYF.

The rearrangement joins TRBV7-9 to TRBJ2-7; a possible D gene is TRBD1 (5 bases). The V gene lost 3 bases and the J gene lost 1 base, with 10 bases spanning the gap. CDR1 is SEHNR, CDR2 FQNEAQ, per germline (reference sequence). The CDR3 has 14 amino acids. The DNA for the CDR3 is TGTGCCAGCAGCTTGGTAGGGGAATCCTACGAGCAGTACTTC. This codes for CASSLVGESYEQYF.

This clone was detected once. V usage is TRBV7-2 and J usage is TRBJ1-6, with D hard to call. The V gene's germline CDR1 is SGHTA and CDR2 FQGNSA. The V gene lost 0 bases and the J gene lost 6 bases, with 6 bases spanning the gap. This CDR3 has 14 residues. The CDR3 loop reads CASSLASRNSPLHF. In DNA, the CDR3 is TGTGCCAGCAGCTTAGCTTCCCGTAATTCACCCCTCCACTTT.

J is TRBJ2-7 and V is TRBV24-1, with 9 nucleotides matching TRBD1. V lost 4 bases, J lost 3 bases, and 9 bases stayed unmatched. Per germline, CDR1 KGHDR and CDR2 SFDVKD. The length of the CDR3 is 16 residues. The DNA for the CDR3 is TGTGCCACCAGTGACACGGGACAGGGAGGGGGCTACGAGCAGTACTTC. It is translated as CATSDTGQGGGYEQYF.

The chain carries TRBV11-2 and TRBJ1-2, with TRBD1 matching over 7 bases. In germline, CDR1 is SGHAT, CDR2 FQNNGV. J was trimmed by 7 bases and V by 2 bases; bases with no gene match: 16. The CDR3 loop spans 17 amino acids. The CDR3 DNA follows: TGTGCCAGCAGCTTATATCAGGGGGATTTATCCTATGTTGGCTACACCTTC. Translated, it gives CASSLYQGDLSYVGYTF.

The gene calls are TRBV5-1 and TRBJ2-7; D is possibly TRBD1 (5 bases). V was clipped by 4 bases and J by 1 base, with 12 bases between them. The CDR3 is 14 amino acids. The V gene's germline CDR1 is SGHRS and CDR2 YFSETQ. The CDR3 region is CASSPNGHSYEQYF. CDR3 nucleotides: TGCGCCAGCAGCCCAAATGGACATTCCTACGAGCAGTACTTC.

The chain combines TRBV2 with TRBJ1-5, with 8 bases lining up with TRBD1. Germline loops: CDR1 SNHLY, CDR2 FYNNEI. J was trimmed by 4 bases and V by 6 bases; bases with no gene match: 5. This CDR3 is 14 amino acids long. CDR3 coding DNA: TGTGCCAGCAGCTTTACAGGGGGGAATCAGCCCCAGCATTTT. It encodes CASSFTGGNQPQHF.

This clone was detected many times. The chain couples TRBV5-1 to TRBJ2-7; 12 bases agree with TRBD2. This CDR3 has 16 amino acids. Trimming removed 3 bases from V and 2 bases from J; junction bases left unmatched: 6. The germline CDR1 and CDR2 sequences are SGHRS and YFSETQ. The CDR3 loop is CASSSQGLAGTYEQYF. The CDR3 DNA reads TGCGCCAGCAGCTCTCAAGGACTAGCGGGGACCTACGAGCAGTACTTC.

The chain recombines TRBV7-9 with TRBJ1-4; D not resolved. Trimming pared 6 bases from V and 8 bases from J, leaving 10 bases between. CDR3 size: 12 residues. Germline V gives CDR1 SEHNR, CDR2 FQNEAQ (reference sequence). CDR3 nucleotides: TGTGCCAGCAGTCCAGGCTACGAAAAACTGTTTTTT. As protein: CASSPGYEKLFF.

The chain has TRBV2 and TRBJ2-7, with 10 bases aligning to TRBD1. CDR1 and CDR2 (germline): SNHLY, FYNNEI. The trim removed 8 bases at V and 6 bases at J, leaving 7 bases unmatched. The CDR3 covers 13 residues. The CDR3 reads CASQVTGGGEQYF. The CDR3, as DNA: TGTGCCAGCCAAGTGACAGGGGGCGGCGAGCAGTACTTC.

This clone has only one observation. The rearrangement joins TRBV7-9 to TRBJ2-7; a possible D gene is TRBD1 (6 bases). V dropped 4 bases and J dropped 3 bases, with 22 bases sitting between them. The CDR3 runs 17 residues. CDR1 is SEHNR and CDR2 is FQNEAQ in the germline V gene (reference sequence). The CDR3 nucleotides are TGTGCCAGCAGCTACTATGGCGGACAGTCTGGAAGCTACGAGCAGTACTTC. Translation gives CASSYYGGQSGSYEQYF.

DNA for the CDR3: TGTGCCAGCAGCAGGCAGGGGGGCACTGAAGCTTTCTTT. It specifies CASSRQGGTEAFF. V usage is TRBV5-5 and J usage is TRBJ1-1; 7 nucleotides match TRBD1. Germline V lookup: CDR1 SGHKS, CDR2 YYEKEE (reference sequence). V shed 4 bases, J shed 4 bases, and the junction held 4 bases outside the gene matches. The CDR3 sequence is 13 residues long.

By proportion, this clone is medium-sized. The gene calls are TRBV7-2 and TRBJ2-5; TRBD2 matches 9 bases. The length of the CDR3 is 15 residues. Germline V CDR1 and CDR2: SGHTA, FQGNSA. Losses at the gene ends were 1 base for V and 1 base for J; bases not matched to a gene: 1. The DNA for the CDR3 is TGTGCCAGCAGCTTAGGGCGGGGGGGCCAAGAGACCCAGTACTTC. It yields the protein CASSLGRGGQETQYF. Combining the CDR3 with reference TRBV7-2 and TRBJ2-5 gives the whole variable domain GAGVSQSPSNKVTEKGKDVELRCDPISGHTALYWYRQSLGQGLEFLIYFQGNSAPDKSGLPSDRFSAERTGGSVSTLTIQRTQQEDSAVYLCASSLGRGGQETQYFGPGTRLLVL.

The table lists this clone with a count of one. The gene calls are TRBV19 and TRBJ2-3, with D perhaps matching TRBD2 (5 bases). Germline CDR1 LNHDA, CDR2 SQIVND (reference sequence). CDR3 length: 14 residues. V lost 3 bases, J lost 0 bases, and 7 bases lay in between. CDR3 amino acids: CASSIPGSTDTQYF. In DNA, the CDR3 is TGTGCCAGTAGTATCCCGGGGAGCACAGATACGCAGTATTTT.

The V gene is TRBV5-1, the J gene TRBJ2-7, with D possibly matching TRBD2 (6 bases). In germline, CDR1 is SGHRS, CDR2 YFSETQ. The CDR3 spans 14 residues. V was trimmed by 3 bases and J by 2 bases, leaving 12 bases between them. CDR3 amino acids: CASSSGLGTYEQYF. The CDR3 DNA reads as TGCGCCAGCAGCTCGGGACTTGGGACCTACGAGCAGTACTTC.

The CDR3 reads CASSQDRYQGTEAFF. CDR3 bases: TGCGCCAGCAGCCAAGATAGGTATCAGGGCACTGAAGCTTTCTTT. The V and J genes are TRBV4-3 and TRBJ1-1; TRBD1 is a possible D gene (5 bases). V was clipped by 0 bases and J by 4 bases, with 12 bases between them. The CDR3 extends over 15 amino acids. Germline loops: CDR1 LGHNA, CDR2 YSLEER.

This chain joins TRBV5-1 and TRBJ2-3; TRBD2 matches 8 bases. Germline V CDR1 and CDR2: SGHRS, YFSETQ. J lost 3 bases, V lost 3 bases, and 9 bases had no gene match. The CDR3 spans 16 residues. Here the CDR3 DNA reads TGCGCCAGCAGCTCGAAGGCGGGAGGAGGAACAGATACGCAGTATTTT. Amino acids: CASSSKAGGGTDTQYF.

This sequence joins TRBV9 and TRBJ2-3; 12 bases match TRBD2. The CDR3 runs 17 residues. V shed 3 bases and J 5 bases; nucleotides not matched to a gene: 10. Germline V lookup: CDR1 SGDLS, CDR2 YYNGEE. CDR3 nucleotides: TGTGCCAGCAGCGCATCCCCTAGCGGGGGGGCCGTAGATACGCAGTATTTT. It is translated as CASSASPSGGAVDTQYF.

This sequence joins TRBV29-1 and TRBJ1-1; 8 bases align to TRBD1. The CDR3 spans 14 residues. The V gene's germline CDR1 is SQVTM and CDR2 ANQGSEA. J gave up 1 base and V 6 bases, and 7 bases lay outside the gene matches. CDR3 residues: CSVRGQGANTEAFF. The DNA for the CDR3 is TGCAGCGTCCGCGGGCAGGGGGCGAACACTGAAGCTTTCTTT.

This clone occurred a few times. The genes are TRBV5-1 and TRBJ1-1, with D possibly being TRBD1 (6 bases). There are 12 residues in the CDR3. Per germline, CDR1 SGHRS and CDR2 YFSETQ. V gave up 7 bases and J gave up 0 bases, with 7 bases separating them. CDR3 DNA: TGCGCCAGCGGACAGTTGAACACTGAAGCTTTCTTT. This sequence encodes CASGQLNTEAFF.

This chain uses TRBV2 with TRBJ2-5, with TRBD2 as a possible D gene (7 bases). The CDR3 sequence is 15 residues long. Germline V CDR1 and CDR2: SNHLY, FYNNEI. Trimming took 6 bases from V and 7 from J, leaving 21 bases between them. The CDR3 region has the DNA TGTGCCAGCAGGGGGGAGGGGGGCCGGAGCGGGACCCAGTACTTC. Its translation is CASRGEGGRSGTQYF.